These T cell receptor beta chains were read from a single sample in a study of blood T cell repertoires in COVID-19. Assay used: immunoSEQ multiplex PCR; TCRdb lists only in-frame clones, some missing. The profile shows 350,000 to 450,000 clones, roughly 88% of them singletons. The sequencing sample was made of PBMCs or T cells enriched from blood (not recorded which). The receptors were sampled from a woman aged 18-29 years who had been exposed to COVID-19. Each CDR3 is given with its conserved first and last residue. A D gene is named only where the DNA matches it firmly. Clone size appears in some rows only: once, few, many, or a class for an expanded clone.

D gene | J gene | V gene | clone size | CDR3 protein | CDR3 DNA
TRBD2 | TRBJ2-3 | TRBV6-6 | - | CASNLAGGRDTQYF | TGTGCCAGCAACCTAGCGGGGGGGCGGGATACGCAGTATTTT
TRBD2 | TRBJ2-4 | TRBV11-2 | - | CASSFAWEGQNIQYF | TGTGCCAGCAGCTTCGCGTGGGAGGGGCAAAACATTCAGTACTTC
- | TRBJ2-5 | TRBV18 | - | CASSPLPSDIQETQYF | TGTGCCAGCTCCCCCCTACCTAGCGATATCCAAGAGACCCAGTACTTC
- | TRBJ2-2 | TRBV7-2 | - | CASSLVGGSSTGELFF | TGTGCCAGCAGCTTAGTTGGGGGGAGTAGCACCGGGGAGCTGTTTTTT
- | TRBJ1-1 | TRBV10-1 | - | CASSDFPRGTEAFF | TGCGCCAGCAGTGATTTCCCCCGCGGCACTGAAGCTTTCTTT
- | TRBJ2-7 | TRBV3-1/TRBV3-2 | - | CASSHYRDGEQYF | TGTGCCAGCAGCCATTACAGGGACGGGGAGCAGTACTTC
TRBD2 | TRBJ2-7 | TRBV3-1/TRBV3-2 | - | CASSHLAGGLYEQYF | TGTGCCAGCAGCCATCTAGCGGGAGGGTTATACGAGCAGTACTTC
TRBD2 | TRBJ2-7 | TRBV4-2 | - | CASSQVAGVNYEQYF | TGTGCCAGCAGCCAAGTGGCGGGAGTTAACTACGAGCAGTACTTC
TRBD1 | TRBJ1-2 | TRBV7-2 | - | CASSPRGDRRQSTGYTF | TGTGCCAGCAGTCCCAGGGGGGACAGGAGACAGTCTACCGGCTACACCTTC
TRBD2 | TRBJ2-5 | TRBV10-3 | - | CAIAGLVGETQYF | TGTGCCATCGCCGGACTAGTTGGAGAGACCCAGTACTTC
TRBD1 | TRBJ1-1 | TRBV7-9 | - | CASSARGQGALNTEAFF | TGTGCCAGCAGCGCACGGGGACAGGGGGCTTTGAACACTGAAGCTTTCTTT
TRBD2 | TRBJ2-7 | TRBV4-2 | - | CASSQGAGLWTSGGHEQYF | TGTGCCAGCAGCCAGGGCGCCGGACTATGGACTAGCGGGGGCCACGAGCAGTACTTC
- | TRBJ1-2 | TRBV21-1 | - | CASTQTDGYTF | TGTGCCAGCACGCAGACAGATGGCTACACCTTC
- | TRBJ1-2 | TRBV5-1 | - | CASSLGGITNYGYTF | TGCGCCAGCAGCTTGGGAGGGATAACTAACTATGGCTACACCTTC
- | TRBJ1-1 | TRBV4-3 | - | CASSRRKGTEAFF | TGCGCCAGCAGCCGTCGGAAGGGGACTGAAGCTTTCTTT
- | TRBJ2-5 | TRBV24-1 | - | CATSRDFETQYF | TGTGCCACCAGCCGGGACTTCGAGACCCAGTACTTC
TRBD2 | TRBJ2-7 | TRBV7-2 | few | CASSGGLAGYEQYF | TGTGCCAGCAGCGGGGGACTAGCGGGCTACGAGCAGTACTTC
- | TRBJ1-1 | TRBV3-1/TRBV3-2 | - | CASSPRLGGLDTEAFF | TGTGCCAGCAGCCCCCGCCTCGGGGGTTTGGACACTGAAGCTTTCTTT
TRBD1 | TRBJ2-1 | TRBV6-4 | - | CASSSIQGAGNEQFF | TGTGCCAGCAGTTCAATTCAGGGGGCGGGGAATGAGCAGTTCTTC
TRBD1 | TRBJ2-7 | TRBV6-5 | - | CASSYPLGQTYEQYF | TGTGCCAGCAGTTACCCCCTGGGACAGACCTACGAGCAGTACTTC